This T cell receptor beta chain was obtained from a study of technical replicates of blood from several donors (dated by TCRdb to about 2017). Comment on this clone: Its antigen specificity is not known. No per-base quality is available; no much larger clone lies one base away.

V is reduced by 2 bases and J by 2 bases, leaving a spacing of 7 bases between them. The CDR3 spans 15 residues, from the cysteine through the phenylalanine. Only the CDR3 region is kept as DNA, spanning 45 bases read in frame from base 1. From a lookup of the germline V gene, CDR1 and CDR2 are MNHNS and SASEGT. Receptors were amplified or captured by the immunoSEQ multiplex PCR assay. Entries here come from immuneACCESS through TCRdb and include only in-frame sequences with V and J called. Some clones fail to appear in such tables; in the studies checked, an unresolved V gene covers under half of the shortfall, and the cause of the remainder is unknown. This sample is represented by about 59,000 clones; about 93% of them were singletons. The biggest ten clones account for 4.2% of the sample.

The sequenced material came from PBMCs. The receptor was isolated from a human donor in good health. Some clones in this sample may be carry-over from other donors' samples. The chain joins TRBV6-1 to TRBJ2-6, and the D gene may be TRBD1, 5 bases matching. Here the CDR3 is given as CASSETGTGANVLTF. The bases read TGTGCCAGCAGTGAAACAGGAACTGGGGCCAACGTCCTGACTTTC.